This T cell receptor beta chain derives from a study of T cell responses to AZD1222 COVID-19 vaccine. Overall study results and limits: Repertoires were obtained solely post-peak T cell response. In the spike-specific TCR repertoire, nearly half reportedly target unmutated variant regions. Vaccine-related CD4 TCRs covered spike, predominating at 160-218 and 743-854.

This clone has just a few counts. The antigen is unknown. Libraries were prepared by immunoSEQ multiplex PCR; TCRdb keeps only in-frame clonotypes and omits some of them. The repertoire includes some 100,000 clones, 70% to 90% of them detected once, and roughly 13% sits in the top ten. The CDR3 consists of 17 residues. Germline CDR1 LGHDT, CDR2 YNNKEL (reference sequence). V gave up 1 base and J gave up 6 bases, with 18 bases separating them. The receptor's source is an adult in good health. Sequencing was performed on peripheral blood, taken on day 0 of MenACWY control vaccination. The rearrangement joins TRBV3-1 (or the pseudogene TRBV3-2) to TRBJ2-2; D might be TRBD2 (6 bases). This CDR3 is CASSQVGGTGGAGELFF. The CDR3 DNA reads as TGTGCCAGCAGCCAAGTCGGCGGTACAGGAGGGGCCGGGGAGCTGTTTTTT.